This TCR beta chain was sequenced for a study of cytomegalovirus exposure and HLA in healthy donors. In the PCR, 60 Vbeta and 13 Jbeta primers were used. Method: immunoSEQ multiplex PCR; TCRdb's copy keeps in-frame clones and lacks some. The sample carries around 130,000 clones, over 70% recorded once. In its sample, this clone was seen a few times. The CDR3 sequence is 14 residues long. The V and J ends lost 1 base and 6 bases, in that order; junction bases with no gene match: 5. The V gene's germline CDR1 is SEHNR and CDR2 FQNEAQ (reference sequence). The source material was PBMCs. This receptor was identified in a middle-aged woman in good health and CMV-seronegative. V and J are TRBV7-9 and TRBJ2-7; 8 positions match TRBD2. CDR3 in amino acids: CASSLVSGKAEQYF. DNA for the CDR3: TGTGCCAGCAGCTTAGTTAGCGGGAAGGCCGAGCAGTACTTC.